This TCR beta chain appears in the sequencing data of a study of T-cell reconstitution after alpha-beta-depleted transplantation in children (dated by TCRdb to the mid-2010s). In terms of the full investigation: Using TCR repertoire profiling, the study followed T-cell immune reconstitution in a quantitative way in children after TCRalphabeta/CD19-depleted allogeneic hematopoietic cell transplantation.

V is pared back by 8 bases and J by 0 bases, with 10 bases lying between the germline termini. CDR1 is given as GTSNPN and CDR2 as SVGIG, both from the germline V gene (reference sequence). The CDR3, cysteine through phenylalanine, is 12 amino acids long. Kept here is only the CDR3 DNA, which spans 36 bases and is read in frame from base 1. Comments on this clonotype: The antigen it binds to is not known. Nothing much larger sits one base from this clone, and base qualities are not available.

Libraries were made using PCR. TCRdb shows the sequencer as Illumina HiSeq 2500. To normalize quantification of the TCRbeta repertoire, the TCR libraries were built with molecular barcoding that relied on unique molecular identifiers. TCRdb took the public reads, trimmed them with fastp at Q25, ran MiXCR for clone calling and kept in-frame beta chains. A single entry per CDR3 protein holds the most common genes and DNA from its merged rows. The sample table contains hundreds of thousands of distinct CDR3 sequences; only one count was recorded for approximately 20% of them. Clones ranked in the top ten supply roughly 3.3% of the sample.

The specimen comprised PBMCs from the stem cell graft donor, sampled from the stem cell graft. This chain joins TRBV30 to TRBJ2-5; too little of a D gene remains to name it. The receptor's source is a human donor who donated a stem cell graft to a child with acute lymphoblastic leukemia. This receptor has the CDR3 CAATQYQETQYF. The bases read TGTGCCGCCACCCAGTACCAAGAGACCCAGTACTTC.